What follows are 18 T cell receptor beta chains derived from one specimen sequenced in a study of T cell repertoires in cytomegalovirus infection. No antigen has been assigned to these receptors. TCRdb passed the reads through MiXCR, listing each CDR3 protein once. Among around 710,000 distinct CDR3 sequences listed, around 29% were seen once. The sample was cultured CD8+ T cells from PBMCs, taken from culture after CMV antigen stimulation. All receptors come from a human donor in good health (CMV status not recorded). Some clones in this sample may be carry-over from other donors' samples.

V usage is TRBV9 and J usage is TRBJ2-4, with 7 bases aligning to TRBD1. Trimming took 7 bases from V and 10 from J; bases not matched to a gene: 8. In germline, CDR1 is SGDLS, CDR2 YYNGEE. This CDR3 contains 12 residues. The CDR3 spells CASEGQRKIQYF. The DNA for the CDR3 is TGTGCCAGCGAGGGACAGCGAAAGATTCAGTACTTC. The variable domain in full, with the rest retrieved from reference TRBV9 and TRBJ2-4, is DSGVTQTPKHLITATGQRVTLRCSPRSGDLSVYWYQQSLDQGLQFLIQYYNGEERAKGNILERFSAQQFPDLHSELNLSSLELGDSALYFCASEGQRKIQYFGAGTRLSVL.

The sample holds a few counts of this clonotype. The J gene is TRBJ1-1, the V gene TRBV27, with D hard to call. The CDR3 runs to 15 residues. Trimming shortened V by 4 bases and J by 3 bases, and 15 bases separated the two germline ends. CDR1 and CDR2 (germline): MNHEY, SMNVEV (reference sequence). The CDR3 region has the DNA TGTGCCAGCAGTTCGATGAAGGGATGGGACACTGAAGCTTTCTTT. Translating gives CASSSMKGWDTEAFF.

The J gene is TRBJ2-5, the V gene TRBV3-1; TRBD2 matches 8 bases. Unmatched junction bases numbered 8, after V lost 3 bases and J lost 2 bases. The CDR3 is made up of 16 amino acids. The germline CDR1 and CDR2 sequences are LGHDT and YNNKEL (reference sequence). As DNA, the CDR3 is TGTGCCAGCAGCCATACTAGCGGAGTGAATCAAGAGACCCAGTACTTC. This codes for CASSHTSGVNQETQYF.

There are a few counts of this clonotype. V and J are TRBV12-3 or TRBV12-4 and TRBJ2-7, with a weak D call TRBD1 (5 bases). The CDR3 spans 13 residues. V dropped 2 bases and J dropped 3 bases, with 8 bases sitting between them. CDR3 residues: CASSLRRDYEQYF. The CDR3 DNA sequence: TGTGCCAGCAGTTTACGCAGGGACTACGAGCAGTACTTC.

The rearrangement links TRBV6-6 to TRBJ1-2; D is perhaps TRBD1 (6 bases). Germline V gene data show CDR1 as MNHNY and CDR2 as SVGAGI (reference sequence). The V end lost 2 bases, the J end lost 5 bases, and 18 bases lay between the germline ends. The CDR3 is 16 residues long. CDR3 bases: TGTGCCAGCAGTTACGACCCGGGTGGAGGGGGATATGGCTACACCTTC. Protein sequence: CASSYDPGGGGYGYTF.

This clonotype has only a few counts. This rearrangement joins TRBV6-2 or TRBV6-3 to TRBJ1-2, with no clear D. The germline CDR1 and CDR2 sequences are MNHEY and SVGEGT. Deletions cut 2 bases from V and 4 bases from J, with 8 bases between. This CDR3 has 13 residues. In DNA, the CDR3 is TGTGCCAGCAGTTACGGAATACTCTATGGCTACACCTTC. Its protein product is CASSYGILYGYTF.

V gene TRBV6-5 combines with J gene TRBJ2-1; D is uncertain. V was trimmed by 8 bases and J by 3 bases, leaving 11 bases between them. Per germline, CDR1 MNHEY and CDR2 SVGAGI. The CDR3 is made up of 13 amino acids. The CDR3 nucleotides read TGTGCCAGCGGAGTCAACTACTACAATGAGCAGTTCTTC. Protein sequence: CASGVNYYNEQFF.

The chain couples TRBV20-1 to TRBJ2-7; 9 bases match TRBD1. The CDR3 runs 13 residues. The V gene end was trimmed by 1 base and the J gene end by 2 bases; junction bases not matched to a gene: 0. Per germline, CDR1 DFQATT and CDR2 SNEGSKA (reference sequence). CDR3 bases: TGCAGTGCTAGAGGACAGGGGGCCTACGAGCAGTACTTC. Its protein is CSARGQGAYEQYF.

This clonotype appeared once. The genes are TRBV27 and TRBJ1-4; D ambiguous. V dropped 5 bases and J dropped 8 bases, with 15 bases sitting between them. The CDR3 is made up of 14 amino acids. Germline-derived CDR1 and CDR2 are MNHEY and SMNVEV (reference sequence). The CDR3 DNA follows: TGTGCCAGCAGTCCGGACGCAACCGAAGAAAAACTGTTTTTT. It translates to CASSPDATEEKLFF. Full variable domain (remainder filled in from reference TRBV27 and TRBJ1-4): EAQVTQNPRYLITVTGKKLTVTCSQNMNHEYMSWYRQDPGLGLRQIYYSMNVEVTDKGDVPEGYKVSRKEKRNFPLILESPSPNQTSLYFCASSPDATEEKLFFGSGTQLSVL.

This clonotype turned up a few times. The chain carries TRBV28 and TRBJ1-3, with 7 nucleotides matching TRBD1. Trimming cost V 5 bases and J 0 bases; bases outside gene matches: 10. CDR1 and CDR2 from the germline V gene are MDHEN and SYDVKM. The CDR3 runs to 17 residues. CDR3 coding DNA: TGTGCCAGCAGTCCCCAGGGGGGCCCGAGCTCTGGAAACACCATATATTTT. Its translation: CASSPQGGPSSGNTIYF. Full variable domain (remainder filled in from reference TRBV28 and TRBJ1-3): DVKVTQSSRYLVKRTGEKVFLECVQDMDHENMFWYRQDPGLGLRLIYFSYDVKMKEKGDIPEGYSVSREKKERFSLILESASTNQTSMYLCASSPQGGPSSGNTIYFGEGSWLTVV.

The CDR3 DNA reads TGTGCCAGCAGTCTGACAGGGGGCAGGATTTTAAGGAACTATGGCTACACCTTC. Its translation is CASSLTGGRILRNYGYTF. The genes are TRBV12-3 or TRBV12-4 and TRBJ1-2; 10 nucleotides match TRBD1. After removal of 5 bases from V and 2 bases from J, the junction contained 14 bases not matched to a gene. The CDR3 has 18 residues.

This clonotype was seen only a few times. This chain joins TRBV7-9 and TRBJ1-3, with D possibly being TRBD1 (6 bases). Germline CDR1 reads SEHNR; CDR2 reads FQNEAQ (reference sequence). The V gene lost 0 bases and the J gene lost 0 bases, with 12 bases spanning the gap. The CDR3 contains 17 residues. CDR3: CASSLADSLFSGNTIYF. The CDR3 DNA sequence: TGTGCCAGCAGCTTAGCGGACAGTTTATTCTCTGGAAACACCATATATTTT.

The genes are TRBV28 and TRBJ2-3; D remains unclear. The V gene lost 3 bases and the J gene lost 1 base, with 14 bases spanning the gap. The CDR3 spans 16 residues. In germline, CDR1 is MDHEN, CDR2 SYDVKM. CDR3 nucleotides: TGTGCCAGCAGTTTCACCCGTCCCGACGGCACAGATACGCAGTATTTT. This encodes CASSFTRPDGTDTQYF.

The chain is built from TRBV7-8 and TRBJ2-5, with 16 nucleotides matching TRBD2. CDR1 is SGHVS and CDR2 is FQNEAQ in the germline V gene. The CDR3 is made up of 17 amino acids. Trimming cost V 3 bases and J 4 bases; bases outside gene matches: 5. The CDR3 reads CASSFLGLAGGRETQYF. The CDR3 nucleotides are TGTGCCAGCAGCTTCCTGGGACTAGCGGGGGGGCGAGAGACCCAGTACTTC.

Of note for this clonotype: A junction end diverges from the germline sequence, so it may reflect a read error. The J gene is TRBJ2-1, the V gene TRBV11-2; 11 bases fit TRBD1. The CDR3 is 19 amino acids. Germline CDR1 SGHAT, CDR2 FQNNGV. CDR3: CASSLADRGRLTPYNVQFF. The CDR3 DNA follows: TGTGCCAGCAGCTTAGCGGACAGGGGGCGTTTAACCCCTTACAATGTGCAGTTCTTC.

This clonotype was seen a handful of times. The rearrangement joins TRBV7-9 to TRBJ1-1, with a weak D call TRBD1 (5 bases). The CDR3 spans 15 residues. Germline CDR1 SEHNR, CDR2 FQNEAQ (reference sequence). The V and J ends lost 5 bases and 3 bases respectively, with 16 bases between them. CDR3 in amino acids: CASSPYLGGDTEAFF. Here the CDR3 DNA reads TGTGCCAGCAGCCCGTATCTCGGGGGGGACACTGAAGCTTTCTTT.

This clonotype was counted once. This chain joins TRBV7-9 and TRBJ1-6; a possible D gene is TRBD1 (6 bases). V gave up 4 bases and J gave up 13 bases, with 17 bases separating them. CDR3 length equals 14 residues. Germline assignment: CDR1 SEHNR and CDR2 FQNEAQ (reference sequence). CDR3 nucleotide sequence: TGTGCCAGCAGCTCGGGACCCCAAGGGGGGCCCCTCCACTTT. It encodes CASSSGPQGGPLHF.

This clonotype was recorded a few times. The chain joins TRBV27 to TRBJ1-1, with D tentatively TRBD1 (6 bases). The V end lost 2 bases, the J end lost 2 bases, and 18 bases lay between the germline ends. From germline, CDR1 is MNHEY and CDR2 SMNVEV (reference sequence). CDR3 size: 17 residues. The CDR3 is CASSLTPWGAYNTEAFF. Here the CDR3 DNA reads TGTGCCAGCAGTTTAACTCCCTGGGGGGCATATAACACTGAAGCTTTCTTT.